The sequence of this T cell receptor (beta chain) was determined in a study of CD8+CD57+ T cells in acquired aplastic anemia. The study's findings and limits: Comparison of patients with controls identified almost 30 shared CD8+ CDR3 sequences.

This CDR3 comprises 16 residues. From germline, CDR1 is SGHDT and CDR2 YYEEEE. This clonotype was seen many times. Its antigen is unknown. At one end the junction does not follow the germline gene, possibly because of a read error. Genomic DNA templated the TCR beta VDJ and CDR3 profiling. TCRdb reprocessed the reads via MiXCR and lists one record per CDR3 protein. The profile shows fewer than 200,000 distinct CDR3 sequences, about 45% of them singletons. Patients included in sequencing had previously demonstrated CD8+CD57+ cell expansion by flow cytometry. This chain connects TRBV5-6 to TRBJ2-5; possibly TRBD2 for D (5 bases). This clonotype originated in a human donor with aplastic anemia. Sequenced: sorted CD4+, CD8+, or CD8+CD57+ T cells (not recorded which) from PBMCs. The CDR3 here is CASSLWRGLHQETQYF. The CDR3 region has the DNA TGTGCCAGCAGCTTGTGGCGCGGGCTACACCAGGAGACCCAGTACTTC.